This T cell receptor (beta chain) came from a study of human T cells and chemical hapten exposure. Whole-study context: Patients were given diphenylcyclopropenone on the scalp weekly across the approximately 25-week study.

One entry per CDR3 protein, called by TCRdb with MiXCR from the RACE reads. Of roughly 120,000 distinct CDR3 sequences listed, roughly 13% are singletons. Time point given: patch test 1, 2 weeks after DPC sensitization. The treatment was: therapeutic diphenylcyclopropenone sensitization with weekly scalp DPC. This clonotype was seen only a few times. V was cut by 3 bases and J by 0 bases, with 6 bases left in between. The CDR3 totals 14 residues. Germline V gives CDR1 MNHEY, CDR2 SMNVEV (reference sequence). Sequencing was performed on whole blood, taken in connection with sensitization to the hapten diphenylcyclopropenone (DPC). The source of this sequence is a man aged 18 to 30 with alopecia areata. Some clones in this sample may be carry-over from other donors' samples. This chain connects TRBV27 to TRBJ1-3; D gene uncertain. CDR3 amino acids: CASSFLGSGNTIYF. The CDR3 DNA reads as TGTGCCAGCAGTTTCCTGGGCTCTGGAAACACCATATATTTT.